This T cell receptor beta chain emerged from a study of CD8+CD57+ T cells in acquired aplastic anemia. Points from the study as a whole: Some 28 CD8+ CDR3 sequences occurred in both the patients and the controls.

Note on this clonotype: Its cognate antigen is unknown.

CDR1 is KGHDR, CDR2 SFDVKD, per germline. The CDR3 has 16 residues. With V trimmed by 3 bases and J by 4 bases, 9 bases remained unmatched. The template used for profiling TCR beta VDJ and CDR3 was genomic DNA. TCRdb passed the reads through MiXCR, listing each CDR3 protein once. In the table there are roughly 160,000 distinct CDR3 sequences, roughly 63% of which are singletons. Material for sequencing was sorted CD4+, CD8+, or CD8+CD57+ T cells (not recorded which) from PBMCs. This chain uses TRBV24-1 with TRBJ2-5, with TRBD2 matching over 8 bases. The TCR sequence derives from a human donor in good health. CDR3 protein: CATSDPLADGGETQYF. Written as DNA, the CDR3 is TGTGCCACCAGTGATCCACTAGCGGACGGGGGAGAGACCCAGTACTTC.